This entry lists 8 T cell receptor beta chains sequenced from one sample in a study of T-cell memory formation after mild COVID-19. One entry per CDR3 protein, called by TCRdb with MiXCR from the 5' RACE reads. The sample contains fewer than 300,000 distinct CDR3 sequences, over 15% of which appear only once. Specimen: PBMCs or a T cell subset sorted from them (not recorded which). Receptors were obtained from a young man who had mild COVID-19 (a few samples of this study predate the infection). Cell type and time point are not known.

V usage is TRBV5-1 and J usage is TRBJ1-1; 7 nucleotides line up with TRBD1. V lost 4 bases and J lost 4; bases outside the gene matches: 13. Germline CDR1 SGHRS, CDR2 YFSETQ. The CDR3 is 16 amino acids. In nucleotides, the CDR3 is TGCGCCAGCAGCCCGGAACAGGGGCCTGGGGTCACTGAAGCTTTCTTT. Its translation is CASSPEQGPGVTEAFF.

A few counts support this clonotype. The gene calls are TRBV4-1 and TRBJ2-1, with 8 bases matching TRBD2. CDR1 is MGHRA and CDR2 is YSYEKL in the germline V gene. J was trimmed by 5 bases and V by 0 bases; bases with no gene match: 9. The CDR3 is made up of 17 amino acids. CDR3 nucleotide sequence: TGCGCCAGCAGCCAAGATCCCAGCGGGGGTAGCCACAATGAGCAGTTCTTC. Protein: CASSQDPSGGSHNEQFF.

This clonotype occurred a few times. The genes are TRBV12-3 or TRBV12-4 and TRBJ1-1, with a possible D match to TRBD1 (5 bases). V lost 8 bases to trimming and J lost 4 bases, with 11 bases between them. The CDR3 has 12 residues. CDR3 region: CASGRAATEAFF. In nucleotides, the CDR3 is TGTGCCAGCGGCAGGGCGGCCACTGAAGCTTTCTTT.

In its sample, this clonotype was seen a few times. The rearrangement joins TRBV6-5 to TRBJ1-2; D gene ambiguous. The CDR3 totals 13 residues. The V gene lost 7 bases and the J gene lost 2 bases, with 11 bases spanning the gap. CDR1 is MNHEY, CDR2 SVGAGI, per germline. DNA of the CDR3: TGTGCCAGCAAGGGTCTGGGGAACTATGGCTACACCTTC. Translated, it gives CASKGLGNYGYTF.

The chain joins TRBV9 to TRBJ1-2, with 10 bases aligning to TRBD1. Germline loops: CDR1 SGDLS, CDR2 YYNGEE. Trimming removed 3 bases from V and 4 bases from J; junction bases left unmatched: 6. CDR3 length: 15 residues. CDR3 loop: CASSAQTGGRYGYTF. CDR3 bases: TGTGCCAGCAGCGCCCAGACAGGGGGCCGCTATGGCTACACCTTC. Variable domain in full (rest from reference TRBV9 and TRBJ1-2): DSGVTQTPKHLITATGQRVTLRCSPRSGDLSVYWYQQSLDQGLQFLIQYYNGEERAKGNILERFSAQQFPDLHSELNLSSLELGDSALYFCASSAQTGGRYGYTFGSGTRLTVV.

This chain joins TRBV20-1 and TRBJ1-1; D possibly corresponds to TRBD1 (6 bases). Germline CDR1 DFQATT, CDR2 SNEGSKA (reference sequence). V was clipped by 5 bases and J by 3 bases, with 16 bases between them. The CDR3 sequence is 14 residues long. Here the CDR3 reads CSAGGGSSDTEAFF. Here the CDR3 DNA reads TGCAGTGCTGGGGGCGGGTCCTCCGACACTGAAGCTTTCTTT.

The J gene is TRBJ2-3, the V gene TRBV7-3; TRBD1 matches 8 bases. Per the germline V gene, CDR1 is SGHTA and CDR2 is FQGTGA. Losses at the gene ends were 5 bases for V and 6 bases for J; bases not matched to a gene: 7. The CDR3 runs 14 residues. The CDR3 region is CASSPRTGSDTQYF. The CDR3 DNA reads as TGTGCCAGCAGCCCAAGGACAGGGTCGGATACGCAGTATTTT.

This clonotype occurred a few times. CDR3 sequence reads: CASSLDLLQGLEQYF. The CDR3 nucleotides read TGTGCCAGCAGCTTAGACCTTTTACAGGGCCTGGAGCAGTACTTC. This chain joins TRBV11-2 and TRBJ2-7; TRBD1 is a possible D gene (6 bases). Trimming cost V 0 bases and J 7 bases, with 16 bases left between them. Looked up from germline, CDR1 is SGHAT and CDR2 is FQNNGV. There are 15 residues in the CDR3.